A selection of T cell receptor beta chains follows, all from one sample in a study of shared T cell receptors in the human thymus. The table came from immunoSEQ multiplex PCR; TCRdb's copy has only in-frame clones and leaves some out. The data show hundreds of thousands of clones, 88% seen once. These data were also filed under a second study, of human thymus T cells.

Sequenced input: thymocytes. The origin of the receptors is a boy in the first two years of life with a congenital heart defect. Each CDR3 is given without its conserved first and last residue.

j_call	v_call	cdr3_aa
TRBJ2-1	TRBV7-9	ASSATGTSGGLGDEQF
TRBJ1-4	TRBV10-1	ASSEFTPGQGGSSANEKLF
TRBJ2-7	TRBV2	ASSDREQGAYEQY
TRBJ2-1	TRBV10-3	AISELMGPGLAGGDEQF
TRBJ2-1	TRBV18	ASSPPTSGSLSSYNEQF
TRBJ2-7	TRBV5-1	ASSTQGQGAYEQY
TRBJ2-3	TRBV7-2	ASHPRRLAGEADTQY
TRBJ2-3	TRBV18	ASSPRGRGPPPAARGPSTDTQY
TRBJ2-4	TRBV11-3	ASSSQGTENIQY
TRBJ1-3	TRBV7-9	ASSFSPGQGHSGNTIY
TRBJ2-6	TRBV11-2	ASRSSGANVLT
TRBJ1-2	TRBV15	ATSRGIDHGYT
TRBJ2-7	TRBV6-1	ASSRDRGLSYEQY
TRBJ2-3	TRBV7-2	ASSLGGDRGLDTQY
TRBJ2-7	TRBV15	ATAAGQEHEQY
TRBJ2-5	TRBV19	ASQISGQETQY
TRBJ2-5	TRBV7-2	ASSGLRDRGASGTQY
TRBJ2-3	TRBV20-1	SAPFPDTQY
TRBJ1-5	TRBV5-5	ASSLGRADNQPQH
TRBJ1-1	TRBV9	ASTHMRGSGPF
TRBJ2-5	TRBV21-1	ASSKGPGQGQETQY
TRBJ2-7	TRBV11-3	ASWREGRTRNYEQY
TRBJ1-1	TRBV5-4	ASSLDRGRVNTEAF
TRBJ2-3	TRBV25-1	ASSPGLGYTDTQY
TRBJ2-5	TRBV5-4	ASSLRDSHQETQY
TRBJ1-1	TRBV5-1	ASSFAQGGRTEAF
TRBJ2-1	TRBV13	ASSLGLGTSGNNEQF
TRBJ1-2	TRBV28	ASSSGDRTRTSYGYT
TRBJ2-7	TRBV6-1	ASSEGGQGAYEQY
TRBJ2-3	TRBV5-1	ASSLDLGGRGGDTQY
TRBJ2-7	TRBV6-6	ASSYVPATGGYEQY
TRBJ1-5	TRBV28	ASSFEGSGQPQH
TRBJ2-7	TRBV5-4	ASSFAFARENQVEQY
TRBJ2-3	TRBV25-1	ASSERDQHTDTQY
TRBJ2-5	TRBV29-1	SVLAGQETQY
TRBJ2-2	TRBV7-2	ASSARPPNTGELF
TRBJ2-7	TRBV18	ASSPPTSGTYEQY
TRBJ2-7	TRBV18	ASSPPSTGWYEQY
TRBJ2-2	TRBV5-3	ARSLNDRSRCTGELF
TRBJ1-5	TRBV4-3	ASSQDLRQGAGQPQH
TRBJ2-5	TRBV11-3	ASSLEGTGAFQETQY
TRBJ1-4	TRBV6-1	ASSEGTAPATNEKLF